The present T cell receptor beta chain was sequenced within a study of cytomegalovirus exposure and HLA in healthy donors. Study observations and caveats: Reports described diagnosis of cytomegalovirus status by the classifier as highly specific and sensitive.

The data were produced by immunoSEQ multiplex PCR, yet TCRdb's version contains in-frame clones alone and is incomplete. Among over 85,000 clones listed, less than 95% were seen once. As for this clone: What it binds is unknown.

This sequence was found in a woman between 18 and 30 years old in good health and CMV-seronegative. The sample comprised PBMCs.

The CDR3 reads CASSQLVGGPNYGYTF. The CDR3 DNA follows: TGCGCCAGCAGCCAACTGGTGGGGGGACCGAACTATGGCTACACCTTC. The rearrangement joins TRBV5-1 to TRBJ1-2, with D perhaps TRBD1 (5 bases). V lost 4 bases to trimming and J lost 2 bases, with 18 bases between them. The germline CDR1 and CDR2 sequences are SGHRS and YFSETQ. The CDR3 consists of 16 residues.